In this sample, the clone carrying this T cell receptor (beta chain) turned up a few times. What it binds is unknown. The data originate from a study of T cell repertoires in cytomegalovirus infection. The germline CDR1 and CDR2 sequences are SEHNR and FQNEAQ (reference sequence). The V end was cut by 5 bases, the J end by 6 bases, with 13 bases between. The CDR3 is 13 residues long. TCRdb fed the reads into MiXCR, producing one record per CDR3 protein. The sample holds under 130,000 distinct CDR3 sequences, under 50% seen once. The chain recombines TRBV7-9 with TRBJ1-2; possibly TRBD1 for D (5 bases). The TCR sequence derives from a human donor in good health (CMV status not recorded). Some clones in this sample may be carry-over from other donors' samples. Sequencing used CD8+ T cells from cultured PBMCs, obtained from culture after CMV antigen stimulation. CDR3 nucleotide sequence: TGTGCCAGCAGCCAAGGGACCGCGGATGGCTACACCTTC. It translates to CASSQGTADGYTF. Using reference TRBV7-9 and TRBJ1-2 for the parts outside the CDR3, the full variable domain is DTGVSQNPRHKITKRGQNVTFRCDPISEHNRLYWYRQTLGQGPEFLTYFQNEAQLEKSRLLSDRFSAERPKGSFSTLEIQRTEQGDSAMYLCASSQGTADGYTFGSGTRLTVV.